The T cell receptor (beta chain) under discussion was sequenced for a study of cytomegalovirus exposure and HLA in healthy donors. The study's findings and limits: In vitro assays verified that three CMV-associated chains recognized CMV antigens specifically.

About this clone itself: As yet, its antigen is unknown.

The PCR employed 60 Vbeta primers together with 13 Jbeta primers. Only in-frame clones appear in the TCRdb table, and some are missing; sequencing was by immunoSEQ multiplex PCR. This table holds over 100,000 clones, 69% found once. Trimming pared 4 bases from V and 3 bases from J, leaving 9 bases between. Looked up from germline, CDR1 is SNHLY and CDR2 is FYNNEI. The CDR3 consists of 13 residues. The chain recombines TRBV2 with TRBJ2-5; the D is unclear. Sequencing was performed on PBMCs. The sequence derives from a woman aged 70-85 years in good health and CMV-seropositive. As DNA, the CDR3 is TGTGCCAGCAGTGTGTACAGTAAAGAGACCCAGTACTTC. Translation: CASSVYSKETQYF.